This TCR beta chain originates from a study of cytomegalovirus exposure and HLA in healthy donors. Study conclusions and caveats: Donors belonging to an Asian-associated ancestry cluster reportedly showed fewer N-insertions in productive TCRs than the roughly 700-donor mean, according to what a later analysis found. About 87% or about 30% of the time was how often most TCR beta V segments were productive, according to an earlier analysis. Presence/absence analysis assumed near-uniform sequencing depth across donors. Researchers reported in a later analysis that a missense DCLRE1C variant was tied to TCR beta V- and J-gene trimming.

A word on this clone: The target antigen is unknown.

The PCR made use of 60 Vbeta and 13 Jbeta primers. Assay used: immunoSEQ multiplex PCR; TCRdb lists only in-frame clones, some missing. The profile covers 120,000 or so clones, with 75% to 85% appearing a single time and 8.9% taken by the ten largest. The CDR3 runs to 14 residues. Germline V CDR1 and CDR2: SGHNT, YYREEE (reference sequence). V lost 7 bases, J lost 5 bases, and 18 bases lay in between. The receptor comes from a man younger than 45 in good health and CMV-seropositive. Sequenced sample: PBMCs. The chain couples TRBV5-4 to TRBJ1-2; D might be TRBD1 (6 bases). CDR3 protein: CASQSTPGTYGYTF. CDR3 nucleotide sequence: TGTGCCAGCCAATCTACACCCGGGACATATGGCTACACCTTC.